The rows below give T cell receptor beta chains drawn from one sample of a study of CD8+CD57+ T cells in acquired aplastic anemia. TCRdb used MiXCR to reprocess the reads, holding one entry per CDR3 protein. Of about 160,000 distinct CDR3 sequences listed, 71% are singletons. Sequencing used sorted CD4+, CD8+, or CD8+CD57+ T cells (not recorded which) from PBMCs. These receptors were taken from a human donor with aplastic anemia. CDR3s include the opening cysteine and the closing phenylalanine or tryptophan. The D gene is left open where the match is weak. Only part of the rows carry a size: once, few, many, or a class if the clone is expanded.

V gene,D gene,J gene,clone size,CDR3 protein,CDR3 DNA
TRBV7-9,.,TRBJ2-7,.,CATGLATVYYEQYF,TGTGCCACCGGGTTGGCGACAGTATACTACGAGCAGTACTTC
TRBV7-3,.,TRBJ2-7,.,CASSLNAGLGEQYF,TGTGCCAGCAGCTTGAATGCGGGGTTGGGCGAGCAGTACTTC
TRBV5-6,.,TRBJ1-6,few,CASSLNAVGPLHF,TGTGCCAGCAGCTTAAATGCGGTAGGGCCCCTCCACTTT
TRBV25-1,.,TRBJ2-7,few,CASGDGASYEQYF,TGTGCCAGCGGGGACGGTGCTTCCTACGAGCAGTACTTC
TRBV7-8,.,TRBJ1-5,.,CASSLGAANSNQPQHF,TGTGCCAGCAGCTTAGGGGCAGCTAATAGCAATCAGCCCCAGCATTTT
TRBV18,.,TRBJ2-7,.,CASSSGGDESTYEQYF,TGTGCCAGCTCATCCGGAGGGGACGAATCCACCTACGAGCAGTACTTC
TRBV29-1,.,TRBJ2-1,.,CSVWDNEQFF,TGCAGCGTTTGGGATAATGAGCAGTTCTTC
TRBV7-9,.,TRBJ2-5,few,CASSLRRVETQYF,TGTGCCAGCAGCTTGCGCAGAGTCGAGACCCAGTACTTC
TRBV29-1,.,TRBJ2-2,.,CSVDWGTGELFF,TGCAGCGTTGATTGGGGTACCGGGGAGCTGTTTTTT
TRBV20-1,TRBD1,TRBJ1-6,.,CSAREGTVNSPLHF,TGCAGTGCTAGAGAAGGGACAGTTAATTCACCCCTCCACTTT
TRBV5-1,.,TRBJ2-5,.,CASSSSGTEETQYF,TGTGCCAGCAGCTCGTCCGGGACCGAAGAGACCCAGTACTTC
TRBV20-1,.,TRBJ2-3,.,CSATSTDTQYF,TGCAGTGCTACGAGCACAGATACGCAGTATTTT
TRBV20-1,TRBD1,TRBJ2-1,once,CSADRGYNEQFF,TGCAGTGCGGACAGGGGTTACAATGAGCAGTTCTTC
TRBV5-1,.,TRBJ2-3,.,CASSYTRSTDTQYF,TGCGCCAGCAGTTATACACGTAGCACAGATACGCAGTATTTT
TRBV7-2,TRBD2,TRBJ2-7,few,CASSLAQASGAQSYEQYF,TGTGCCAGCAGCTTAGCGCAGGCTAGCGGAGCCCAATCCTACGAGCAGTACTTC
TRBV6-4,.,TRBJ2-2,many,CASSDSTGPADTGELFF,TGTGCCAGCAGTGACTCGACAGGTCCGGCCGACACCGGGGAGCTGTTTTTT
TRBV24-1,TRBD1,TRBJ2-5,.,CATSTPTGGVETQYF,TGTGCCACCAGTACGCCCACAGGGGGCGTAGAGACCCAGTACTTC
TRBV20-1,TRBD1,TRBJ2-4,many,CSARDRLWVAKNIQYF,TGCAGTGCTAGGGACAGGCTATGGGTAGCCAAAAACATTCAGTACTTC
TRBV5-1,.,TRBJ2-3,.,CATGRGGSTDTQYF,TGCGCCACCGGGAGAGGAGGATCCACAGATACGCAGTATTTT
TRBV10-3,TRBD1,TRBJ1-2,.,CAIRGPTGEDYGYTF,TGTGCCATCAGGGGACCGACAGGGGAAGACTATGGCTACACCTTC
TRBV5-1,.,TRBJ2-2,few,CASSLSGASGELFF,TGCGCCAGCAGCTTGTCAGGGGCATCCGGGGAGCTGTTTTTT
TRBV6-1,TRBD2,TRBJ2-7,.,CASTENPAGAGEQYF,TGTGCCAGCACCGAAAACCCAGCGGGAGCGGGAGAGCAGTACTTC
TRBV24-1,.,TRBJ1-2,.,CATSDWTTNYGYTF,TGTGCCACCAGTGACTGGACAACTAACTATGGCTACACCTTC
TRBV16,TRBD1,TRBJ1-5,.,CASSHIDRAGNQPQHF,TGTGCCAGCAGCCACATAGACAGGGCGGGCAATCAGCCCCAGCATTTT
TRBV20-1,.,TRBJ2-3,.,CSARSSTDTQYF,TGCAGTGCTAGGAGTAGCACAGATACGCAGTATTTT
TRBV15,.,TRBJ1-5,.,CATSILRGSNQPQHF,TGTGCCACCAGCATATTGCGGGGGAGCAATCAGCCCCAGCATTTT
TRBV11-1,.,TRBJ1-2,.,CASSLEERLYGYTF,TGTGCCAGCAGCTTAGAAGAGAGACTGTATGGCTACACCTTC
TRBV5-1,TRBD1,TRBJ2-7,.,CASSFSGTEAYEQYF,TGCGCCAGCAGCTTCTCCGGGACAGAGGCCTACGAGCAGTACTTC
TRBV5-1,.,TRBJ2-7,.,CASSQDGTNEQYF,TGCGCCAGCAGCCAAGATGGAACGAACGAGCAGTACTTC
TRBV7-4,.,TRBJ2-1,.,CASSDSGRNYNEQFF,TGTGCCAGCAGTGACTCGGGACGCAACTACAATGAGCAGTTCTTC
TRBV7-3,TRBD2,TRBJ2-5,few,CASSPSGGDETQYF,TGTGCCAGCAGCCCCTCGGGGGGAGATGAGACCCAGTACTTC
TRBV7-6,.,TRBJ2-3,.,CASSLAGGLPGDTQYF,TGTGCCAGCAGCTTAGCGGGGGGCCTGCCAGGAGATACGCAGTATTTT
TRBV24-1,.,TRBJ1-3,.,CATSDLAGGTIYF,TGTGCCACCAGTGATTTGGCGGGAGGCACCATATATTTT
TRBV15,.,TRBJ1-4,.,CATSRPGPGEKLFF,TGTGCCACCAGCAGACCCGGGCCAGGGGAAAAACTGTTTTTT
TRBV14,.,TRBJ1-2,.,CASSQDGSVYGYTF,TGTGCCAGCAGCCAAGATGGCAGCGTATATGGCTACACCTTC
TRBV5-1,.,TRBJ2-1,.,CASSLTEIYNEQFF,TGCGCCAGCAGCCTGACAGAGATCTACAATGAGCAGTTCTTC
TRBV10-3,.,TRBJ1-5,.,CAISGSNQPQHF,TGTGCCATCAGTGGAAGTAATCAGCCCCAGCATTTT
TRBV12-3/TRBV12-4,.,TRBJ1-3,.,CASSPDLISGNTIYF,TGTGCCAGCAGCCCGGACCTAATCTCTGGAAACACCATATATTTT
TRBV2,TRBD2,TRBJ2-5,.,CASSEWRGGRETQYF,TGTGCCAGCAGTGAATGGCGGGGGGGCCGAGAGACCCAGTACTTC
TRBV12-5,.,TRBJ2-3,.,CASGPQRGGPDTQYF,TGTGCTAGTGGCCCGCAACGGGGCGGTCCAGATACGCAGTATTTT
TRBV7-9,.,TRBJ1-5,.,CASMEREGQPQHF,TGTGCCAGTATGGAGCGCGAAGGACAGCCCCAGCATTTT
TRBV20-1,.,TRBJ2-5,.,CSYPTESSSQYF,TGCAGTTACCCTACCGAGAGTTCGTCCCAGTACTTC
TRBV10-3,.,TRBJ1-4,few,CAISEDGEKLFF,TGTGCCATCAGTGAGGACGGTGAAAAACTGTTTTTT
TRBV6-1,TRBD2,TRBJ2-5,.,CASSPGTSLETQYF,TGTGCCAGCAGCCCCGGGACTAGTTTGGAGACCCAGTACTTC
TRBV4-3,.,TRBJ2-7,few,CASSPGVGGFYEQYF,TGCGCCAGCAGCCCAGGCGTGGGGGGATTCTACGAGCAGTACTTC
TRBV20-1,TRBD2,TRBJ2-7,.,CSARDLLVGTSLYEQYF,TGCAGTGCTAGAGATCTGCTTGTGGGGACTAGCCTATACGAGCAGTACTTC
TRBV20-1,TRBD2,TRBJ2-1,.,CSAPTTAGAYNEQFF,TGCAGTGCTCCGACTACAGCGGGAGCTTACAATGAGCAGTTCTTC
TRBV7-2,.,TRBJ2-7,once,CASSLGGNYEQYF,TGTGCCAGCAGCTTAGGGGGGAACTACGAGCAGTACTTC
TRBV20-1,TRBD2,TRBJ2-1,many,CSARTGYSGSYDEQFF,TGCAGTGCTCGCACGGGGTATAGCGGGAGTTACGATGAGCAGTTCTTC